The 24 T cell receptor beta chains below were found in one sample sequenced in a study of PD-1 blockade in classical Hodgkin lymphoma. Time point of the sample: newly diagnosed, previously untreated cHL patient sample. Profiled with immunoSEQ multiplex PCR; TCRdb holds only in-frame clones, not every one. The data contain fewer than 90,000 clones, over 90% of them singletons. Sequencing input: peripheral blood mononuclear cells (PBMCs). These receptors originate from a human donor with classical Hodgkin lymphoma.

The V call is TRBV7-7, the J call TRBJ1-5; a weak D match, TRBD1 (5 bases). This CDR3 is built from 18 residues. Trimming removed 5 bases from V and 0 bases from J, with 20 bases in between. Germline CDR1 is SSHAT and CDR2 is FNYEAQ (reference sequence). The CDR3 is CASSALSWGEHSNQPQHF. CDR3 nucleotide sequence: TGTGCCAGCAGCGCCCTCTCCTGGGGGGAACATAGCAATCAGCCCCAGCATTTT.

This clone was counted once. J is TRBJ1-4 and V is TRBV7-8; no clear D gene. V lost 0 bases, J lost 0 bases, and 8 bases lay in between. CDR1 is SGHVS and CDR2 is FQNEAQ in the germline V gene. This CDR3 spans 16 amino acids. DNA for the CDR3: TGTGCCAGCAGCTTAGCGGTCGGTGCAACTAATGAAAAACTGTTTTTT. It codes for CASSLAVGATNEKLFF.

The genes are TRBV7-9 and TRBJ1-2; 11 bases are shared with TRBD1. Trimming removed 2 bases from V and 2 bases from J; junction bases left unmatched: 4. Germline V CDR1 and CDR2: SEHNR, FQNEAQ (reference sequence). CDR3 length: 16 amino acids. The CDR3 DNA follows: TGTGCCAGCAGCTTATTAAGGGACAGGGGGAACTATGGCTACACCTTC. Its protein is CASSLLRDRGNYGYTF.

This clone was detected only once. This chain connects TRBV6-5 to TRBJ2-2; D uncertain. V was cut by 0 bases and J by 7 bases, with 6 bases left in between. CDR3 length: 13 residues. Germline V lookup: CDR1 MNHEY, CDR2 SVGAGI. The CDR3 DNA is TGTGCCAGCAGTTACTCGAATGGCGGGGAGCTGTTTTTT. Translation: CASSYSNGGELFF.

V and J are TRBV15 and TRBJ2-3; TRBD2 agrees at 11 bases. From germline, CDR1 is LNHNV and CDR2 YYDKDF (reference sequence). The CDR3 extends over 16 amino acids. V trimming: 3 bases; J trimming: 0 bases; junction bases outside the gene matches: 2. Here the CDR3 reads CATSRGLAASTDTQYF. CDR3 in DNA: TGTGCCACCAGCAGGGGACTAGCGGCTAGCACAGATACGCAGTATTTT.

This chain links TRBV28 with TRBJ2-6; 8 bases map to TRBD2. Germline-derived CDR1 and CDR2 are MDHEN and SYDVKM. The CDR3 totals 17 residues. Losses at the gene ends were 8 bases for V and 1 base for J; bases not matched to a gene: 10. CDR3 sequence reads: CASRTGGRVSGANVLTF. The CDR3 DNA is TGTGCCAGCCGGACGGGGGGGCGCGTTTCTGGGGCCAACGTCCTGACTTTC.

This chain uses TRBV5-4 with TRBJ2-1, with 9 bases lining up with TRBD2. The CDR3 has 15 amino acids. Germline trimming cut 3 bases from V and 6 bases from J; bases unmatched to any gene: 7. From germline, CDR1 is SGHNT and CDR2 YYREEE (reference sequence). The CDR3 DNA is TGTGCCAGCAGCTCGGCCGGGACTAGCATCAATGAGCAGTTCTTC. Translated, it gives CASSSAGTSINEQFF.

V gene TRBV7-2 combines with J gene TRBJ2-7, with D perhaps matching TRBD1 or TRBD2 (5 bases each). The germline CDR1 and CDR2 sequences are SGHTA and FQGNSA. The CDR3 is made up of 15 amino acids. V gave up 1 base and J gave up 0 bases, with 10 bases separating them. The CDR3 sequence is CASSLVGTVSYEQYF. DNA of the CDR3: TGTGCCAGCAGCTTAGTTGGGACCGTCTCCTACGAGCAGTACTTC.

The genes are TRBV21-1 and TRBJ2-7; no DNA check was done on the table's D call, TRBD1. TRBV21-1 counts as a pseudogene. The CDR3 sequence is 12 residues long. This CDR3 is CASSSGDYEQYF. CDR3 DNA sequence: TGTGCCAGCAGTTCAGGGGACTACGAGCAGTACTTC.

The CDR3 coding sequence is TGTGCCAGCAGTCGACAGGGGGGAGTCTATGGCTACACCTTC. Amino acid sequence: CASSRQGGVYGYTF. The chain carries TRBV6-5 and TRBJ1-2, with 9 nucleotides matching TRBD1. Germline V CDR1 and CDR2: MNHEY, SVGAGI. The V and J ends lost 5 bases and 4 bases, in that order; junction bases with no gene match: 5. This CDR3 is built from 14 residues.

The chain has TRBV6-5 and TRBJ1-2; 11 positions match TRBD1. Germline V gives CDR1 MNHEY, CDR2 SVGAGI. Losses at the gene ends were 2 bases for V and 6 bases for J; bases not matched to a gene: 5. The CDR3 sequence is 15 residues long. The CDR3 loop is CASSYLRTGGHGYTF. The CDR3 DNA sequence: TGTGCCAGCAGTTACCTTCGGACAGGGGGCCATGGCTACACCTTC.

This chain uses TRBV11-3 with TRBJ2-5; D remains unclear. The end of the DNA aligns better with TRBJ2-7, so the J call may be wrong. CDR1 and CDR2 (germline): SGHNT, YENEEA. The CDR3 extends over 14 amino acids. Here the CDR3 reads CASSPGGSSYEQYF. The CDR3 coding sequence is TGTGCCAGCAGCCCCGGCGGCAGCTCCTACGAGCAGTACTTC.

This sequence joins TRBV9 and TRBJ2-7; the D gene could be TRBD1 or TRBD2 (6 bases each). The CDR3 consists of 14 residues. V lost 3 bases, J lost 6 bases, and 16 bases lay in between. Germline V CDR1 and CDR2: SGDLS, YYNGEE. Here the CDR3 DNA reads TGTGCCAGCAGCGCAGGGGAGGCTCTCTCCGAGCAGTACTTC. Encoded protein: CASSAGEALSEQYF.

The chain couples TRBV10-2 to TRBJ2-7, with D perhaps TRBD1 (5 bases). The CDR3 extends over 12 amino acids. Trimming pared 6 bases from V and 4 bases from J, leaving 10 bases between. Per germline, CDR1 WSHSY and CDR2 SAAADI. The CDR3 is CASSRVWYEQYF. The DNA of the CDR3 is TGCGCCAGCAGCAGGGTTTGGTACGAGCAGTACTTC.

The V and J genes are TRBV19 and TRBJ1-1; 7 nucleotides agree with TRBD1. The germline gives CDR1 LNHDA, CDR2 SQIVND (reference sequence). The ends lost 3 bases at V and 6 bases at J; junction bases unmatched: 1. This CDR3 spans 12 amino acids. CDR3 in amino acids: CASSITGAEAFF. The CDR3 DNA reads TGTGCCAGTAGTATCACAGGGGCTGAAGCTTTCTTT.

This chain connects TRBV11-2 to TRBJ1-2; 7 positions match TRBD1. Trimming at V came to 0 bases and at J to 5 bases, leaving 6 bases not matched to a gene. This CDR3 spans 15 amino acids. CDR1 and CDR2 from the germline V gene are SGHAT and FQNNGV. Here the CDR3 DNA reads TGTGCCAGCAGCTTAGATGAACGGACAGGTTATGGCTACACCTTC. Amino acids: CASSLDERTGYGYTF.

The CDR3 sequence: CASSASGQPTDTQYF. The CDR3, as DNA: TGTGCCAGCAGCGCGAGCGGGCAACCCACAGATACGCAGTATTTT. The chain has TRBV14 and TRBJ2-3, with D tentatively TRBD2 (6 bases). Per the germline V gene, CDR1 is SGHDN and CDR2 is FVKESK. The CDR3 loop spans 15 amino acids. V was trimmed by 5 bases and J by 2 bases, leaving 14 bases between them.

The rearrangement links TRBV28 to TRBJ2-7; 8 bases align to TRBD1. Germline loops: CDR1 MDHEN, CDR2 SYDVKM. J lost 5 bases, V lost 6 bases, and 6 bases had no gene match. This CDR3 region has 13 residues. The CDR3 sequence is CASSETGEHEQYF. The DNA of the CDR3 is TGTGCCAGCAGCGAGACAGGGGAGCACGAGCAGTACTTC.

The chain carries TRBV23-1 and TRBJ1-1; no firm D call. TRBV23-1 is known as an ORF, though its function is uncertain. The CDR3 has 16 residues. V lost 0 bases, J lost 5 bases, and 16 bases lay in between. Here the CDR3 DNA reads TGCGCCAGCAGTCAATCACGTACCCTATACGGAACTGAAGCTTTCTTT. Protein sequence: CASSQSRTLYGTEAFF.

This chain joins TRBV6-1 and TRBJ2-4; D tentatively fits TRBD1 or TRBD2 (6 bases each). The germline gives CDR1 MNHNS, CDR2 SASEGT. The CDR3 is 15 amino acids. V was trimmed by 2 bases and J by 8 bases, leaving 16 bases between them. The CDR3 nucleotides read TGTGCCAGCAGTGAATCCCCTGGGGGGCGGGACATTCAGTACTTC. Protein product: CASSESPGGRDIQYF.

CDR3 sequence: CASSPRGESEAFF. In nucleotides, the CDR3 is TGTGCCAGCAGCCCTAGGGGGGAATCTGAAGCTTTCTTT. The chain couples TRBV7-9 to TRBJ1-1, with D maybe TRBD1 (6 bases). Per the germline V gene, CDR1 is SEHNR and CDR2 is FQNEAQ (reference sequence). CDR3 size: 13 residues. Trimming cost V 5 bases and J 6 bases, with 13 bases left between them.

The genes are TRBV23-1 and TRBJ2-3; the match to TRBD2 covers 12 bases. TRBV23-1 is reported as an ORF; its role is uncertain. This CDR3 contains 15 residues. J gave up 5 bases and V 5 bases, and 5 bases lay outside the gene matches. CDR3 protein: CASSSLAGGGDTQYF. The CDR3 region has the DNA TGCGCCAGCAGTTCCCTAGCGGGAGGGGGAGATACGCAGTATTTT.

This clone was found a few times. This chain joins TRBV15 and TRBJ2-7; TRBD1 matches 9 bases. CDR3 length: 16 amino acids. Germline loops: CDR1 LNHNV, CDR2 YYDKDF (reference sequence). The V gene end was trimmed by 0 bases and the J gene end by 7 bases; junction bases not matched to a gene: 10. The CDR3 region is CATSRDWDRESGEQYF. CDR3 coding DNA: TGTGCCACCAGCAGAGACTGGGACAGGGAATCGGGGGAGCAGTACTTC.

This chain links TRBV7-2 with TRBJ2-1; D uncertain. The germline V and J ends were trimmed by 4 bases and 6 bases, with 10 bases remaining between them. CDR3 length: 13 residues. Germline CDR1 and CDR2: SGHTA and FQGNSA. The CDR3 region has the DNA TGTGCCAGCAGCTACCCGGGCGCCAATGAGCAGTTCTTC. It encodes CASSYPGANEQFF.